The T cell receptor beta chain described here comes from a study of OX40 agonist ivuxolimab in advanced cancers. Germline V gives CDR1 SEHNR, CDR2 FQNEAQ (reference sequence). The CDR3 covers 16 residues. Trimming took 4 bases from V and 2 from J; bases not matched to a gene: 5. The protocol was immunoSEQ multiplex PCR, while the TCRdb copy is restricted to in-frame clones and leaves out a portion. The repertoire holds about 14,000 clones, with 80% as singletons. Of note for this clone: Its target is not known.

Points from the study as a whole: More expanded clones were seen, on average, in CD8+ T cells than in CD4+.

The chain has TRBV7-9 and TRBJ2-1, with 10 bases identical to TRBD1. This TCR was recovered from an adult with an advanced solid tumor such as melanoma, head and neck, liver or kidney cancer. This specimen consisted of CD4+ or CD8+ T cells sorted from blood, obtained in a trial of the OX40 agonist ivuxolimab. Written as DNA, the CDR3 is TGTGCCAGCAGCTACACGACAGGGGGCGCCTACAATGAGCAGTTCTTC. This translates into CASSYTTGGAYNEQFF.